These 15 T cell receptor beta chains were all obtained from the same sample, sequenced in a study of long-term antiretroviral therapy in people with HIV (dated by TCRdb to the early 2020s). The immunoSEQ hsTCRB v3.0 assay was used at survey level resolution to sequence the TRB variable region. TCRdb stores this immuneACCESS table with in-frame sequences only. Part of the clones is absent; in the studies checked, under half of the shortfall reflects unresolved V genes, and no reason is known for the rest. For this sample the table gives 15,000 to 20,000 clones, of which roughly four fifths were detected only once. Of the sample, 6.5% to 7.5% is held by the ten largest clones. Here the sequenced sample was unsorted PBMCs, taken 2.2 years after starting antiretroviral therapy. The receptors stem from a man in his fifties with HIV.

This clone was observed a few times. The CDR3 DNA is TGTGCCAGTAGGAGGACAGGGGACAATCAGCCCCAGCATTTT. Amino acid sequence: CASRRTGDNQPQHF. The chain combines TRBV19 with TRBJ1-5, with TRBD1 identical over 9 bases. J was trimmed by 3 bases and V by 6 bases; bases with no gene match: 3. CDR3 length: 14 amino acids. Per the germline V gene, CDR1 is LNHDA and CDR2 is SQIVND (reference sequence).

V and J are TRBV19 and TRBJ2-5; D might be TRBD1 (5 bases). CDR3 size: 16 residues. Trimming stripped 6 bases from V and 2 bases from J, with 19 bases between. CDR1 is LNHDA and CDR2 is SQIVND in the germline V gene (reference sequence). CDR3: CASRTLHGQWQETQYF. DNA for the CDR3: TGTGCCAGTAGGACCCTCCACGGACAATGGCAAGAGACCCAGTACTTC.

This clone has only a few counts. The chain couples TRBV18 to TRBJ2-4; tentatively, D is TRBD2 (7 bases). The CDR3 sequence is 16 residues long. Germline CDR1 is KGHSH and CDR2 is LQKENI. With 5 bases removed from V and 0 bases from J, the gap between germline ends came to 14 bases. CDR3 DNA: TGTGCCAGCTCAGCACAGGGAGGGGTAGCCAAAAACATTCAGTACTTC. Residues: CASSAQGGVAKNIQYF.

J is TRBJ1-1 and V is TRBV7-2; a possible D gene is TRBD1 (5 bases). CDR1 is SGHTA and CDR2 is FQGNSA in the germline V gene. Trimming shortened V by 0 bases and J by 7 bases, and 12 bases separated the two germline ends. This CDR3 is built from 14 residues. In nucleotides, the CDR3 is TGTGCCAGCAGCTTAGCGAGCGGGGCTGGTGAAGCTTTCTTT. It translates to CASSLASGAGEAFF.

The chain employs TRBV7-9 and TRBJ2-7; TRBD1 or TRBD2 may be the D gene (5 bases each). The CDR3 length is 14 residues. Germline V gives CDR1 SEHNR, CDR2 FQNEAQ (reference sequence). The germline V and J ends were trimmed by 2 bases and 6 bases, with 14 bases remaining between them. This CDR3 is CASSLLRDAPEQYF. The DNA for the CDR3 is TGTGCCAGCAGCTTACTCCGGGACGCCCCCGAGCAGTACTTC.

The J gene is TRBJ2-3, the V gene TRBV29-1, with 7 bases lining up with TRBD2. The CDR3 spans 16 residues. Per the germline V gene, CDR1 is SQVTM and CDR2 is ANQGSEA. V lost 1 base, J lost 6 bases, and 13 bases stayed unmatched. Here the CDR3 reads CSVEGSSGLDLDTQYF. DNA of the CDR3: TGCAGCGTTGAAGGGTCTAGCGGACTAGATTTGGATACGCAGTATTTT.

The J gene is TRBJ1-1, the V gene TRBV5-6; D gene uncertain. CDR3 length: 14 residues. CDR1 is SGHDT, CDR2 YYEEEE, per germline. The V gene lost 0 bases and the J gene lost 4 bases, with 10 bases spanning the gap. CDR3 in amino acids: CASSLVYLVTEAFF. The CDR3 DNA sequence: TGTGCCAGCAGCTTGGTATACTTGGTCACTGAAGCTTTCTTT.

The CDR3 nucleotides read TGTGCCAGCAGTGTCGGACCGCTGAACACTGAAGCTTTCTTT. Residues: CASSVGPLNTEAFF. The chain has TRBV27 and TRBJ1-1; unclear D gene. This CDR3 has 14 amino acids. Between the trimmed V and J ends, which lost 5 bases and 0 bases, there was a span of 10 bases. Germline CDR1 MNHEY, CDR2 SMNVEV (reference sequence).

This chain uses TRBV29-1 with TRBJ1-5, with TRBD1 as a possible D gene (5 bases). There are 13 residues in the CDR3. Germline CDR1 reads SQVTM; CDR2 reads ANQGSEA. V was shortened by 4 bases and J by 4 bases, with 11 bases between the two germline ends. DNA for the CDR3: TGCAGCGTTGGTGGGGCCGGGAATCAGCCCCAGCATTTT. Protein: CSVGGAGNQPQHF.

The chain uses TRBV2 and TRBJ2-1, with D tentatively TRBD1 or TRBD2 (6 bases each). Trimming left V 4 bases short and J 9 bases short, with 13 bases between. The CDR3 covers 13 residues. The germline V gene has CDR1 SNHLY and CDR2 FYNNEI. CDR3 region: CASSVIGGVEQFF. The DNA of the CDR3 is TGTGCCAGCAGTGTTATCGGGGGCGTTGAGCAGTTCTTC.

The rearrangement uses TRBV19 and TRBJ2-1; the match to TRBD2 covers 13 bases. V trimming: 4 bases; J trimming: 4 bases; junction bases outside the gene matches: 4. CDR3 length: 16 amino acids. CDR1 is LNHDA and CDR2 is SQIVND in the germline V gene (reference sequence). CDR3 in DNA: TGTGCCAGTAGTAATCCGGGACTAGCGGGATACAATGAGCAGTTCTTC. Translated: CASSNPGLAGYNEQFF.

The CDR3 loop reads CASSEQGGNTIYF. CDR3 nucleotide sequence: TGTGCCAGCAGCGAACAGGGGGGAAACACCATATATTTT. The chain uses TRBV9 and TRBJ1-3; 7 bases agree with TRBD1. The J segment lost 4 bases and the V segment lost 3 bases, leaving 1 base of the junction unmatched. This CDR3 region has 13 residues. The germline V gene has CDR1 SGDLS and CDR2 YYNGEE. The whole variable domain, remainder taken from reference TRBV9 and TRBJ1-3, is DSGVTQTPKHLITATGQRVTLRCSPRSGDLSVYWYQQSLDQGLQFLIQYYNGEERAKGNILERFSAQQFPDLHSELNLSSLELGDSALYFCASSEQGGNTIYFGEGSWLTVV.

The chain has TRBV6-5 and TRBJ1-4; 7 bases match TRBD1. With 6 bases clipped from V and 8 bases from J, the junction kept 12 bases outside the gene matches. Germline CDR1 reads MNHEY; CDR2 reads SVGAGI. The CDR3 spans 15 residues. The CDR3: CASRRTRQGGEKLFF. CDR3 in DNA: TGTGCCAGCAGGCGCACCCGACAGGGCGGGGAAAAACTGTTTTTT.

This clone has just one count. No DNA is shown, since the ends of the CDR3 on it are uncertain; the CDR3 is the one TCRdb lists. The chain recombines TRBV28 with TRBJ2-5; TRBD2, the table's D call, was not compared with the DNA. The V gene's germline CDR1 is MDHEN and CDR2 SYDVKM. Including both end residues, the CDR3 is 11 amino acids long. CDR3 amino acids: CASSSSGGPNF.

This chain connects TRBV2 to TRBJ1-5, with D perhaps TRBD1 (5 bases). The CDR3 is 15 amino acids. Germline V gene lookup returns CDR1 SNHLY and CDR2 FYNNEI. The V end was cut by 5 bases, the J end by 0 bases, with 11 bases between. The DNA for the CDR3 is TGTGCCAGCAGTCTACTGGGGGATAGCAATCAGCCCCAGCATTTT. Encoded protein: CASSLLGDSNQPQHF.